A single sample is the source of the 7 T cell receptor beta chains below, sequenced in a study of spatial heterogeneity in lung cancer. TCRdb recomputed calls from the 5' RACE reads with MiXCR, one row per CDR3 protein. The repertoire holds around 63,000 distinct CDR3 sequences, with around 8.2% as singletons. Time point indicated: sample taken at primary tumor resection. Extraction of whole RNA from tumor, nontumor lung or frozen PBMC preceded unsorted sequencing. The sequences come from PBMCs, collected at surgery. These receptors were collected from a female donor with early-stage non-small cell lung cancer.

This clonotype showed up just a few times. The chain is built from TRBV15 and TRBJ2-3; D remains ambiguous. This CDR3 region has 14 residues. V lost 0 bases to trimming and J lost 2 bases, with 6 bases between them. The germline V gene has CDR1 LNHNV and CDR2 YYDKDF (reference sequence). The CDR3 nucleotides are TGTGCCACCAGCAGAGATGGCTCCACAGATACGCAGTATTTT. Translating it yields CATSRDGSTDTQYF.

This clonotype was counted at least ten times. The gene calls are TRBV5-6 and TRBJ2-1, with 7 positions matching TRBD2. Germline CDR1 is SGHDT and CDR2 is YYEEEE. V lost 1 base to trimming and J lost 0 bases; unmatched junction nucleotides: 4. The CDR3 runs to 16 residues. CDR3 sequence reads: CASSLSGTGSYNEQFF. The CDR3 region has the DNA TGTGCCAGCAGCTTGAGCGGGACGGGCTCCTACAATGAGCAGTTCTTC.

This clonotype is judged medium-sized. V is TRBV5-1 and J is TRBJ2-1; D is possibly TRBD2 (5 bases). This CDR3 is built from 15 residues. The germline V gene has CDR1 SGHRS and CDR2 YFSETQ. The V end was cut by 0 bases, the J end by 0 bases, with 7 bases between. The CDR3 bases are TGCGCCAGCAGCTTGGATGCGGGCTCCTACAATGAGCAGTTCTTC. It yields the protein CASSLDAGSYNEQFF.

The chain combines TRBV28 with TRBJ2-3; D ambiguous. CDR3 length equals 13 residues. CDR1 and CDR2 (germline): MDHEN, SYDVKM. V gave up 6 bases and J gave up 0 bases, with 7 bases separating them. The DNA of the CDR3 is TGTGCCAGCAGAGACATAAGCACAGATACGCAGTATTTT. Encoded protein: CASRDISTDTQYF. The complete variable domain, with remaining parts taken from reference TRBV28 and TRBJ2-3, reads DVKVTQSSRYLVKRTGEKVFLECVQDMDHENMFWYRQDPGLGLRLIYFSYDVKMKEKGDIPEGYSVSREKKERFSLILESASTNQTSMYLCASRDISTDTQYFGPGTRLTVL.

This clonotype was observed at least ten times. The CDR3 region has the DNA TGTGCCATCAGAACCACAGGCATCACCGGGGAGCTGTTTTTT. This codes for CAIRTTGITGELFF. The chain uses TRBV10-3 and TRBJ2-2, with D tentatively TRBD1 (5 bases). The CDR3 consists of 14 residues. The V end lost 6 bases, the J end lost 4 bases, and 12 bases lay between the germline ends. Germline-derived CDR1 and CDR2 are ENHRY and SYGVKD.

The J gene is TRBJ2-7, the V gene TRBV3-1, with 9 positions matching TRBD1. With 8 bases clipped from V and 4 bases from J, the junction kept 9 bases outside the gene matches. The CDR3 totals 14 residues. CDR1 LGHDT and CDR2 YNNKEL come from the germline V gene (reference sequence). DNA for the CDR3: TGTGCCAGCTCGGCGGGACAGGGACCATACGAGCAGTACTTC. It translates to CASSAGQGPYEQYF.

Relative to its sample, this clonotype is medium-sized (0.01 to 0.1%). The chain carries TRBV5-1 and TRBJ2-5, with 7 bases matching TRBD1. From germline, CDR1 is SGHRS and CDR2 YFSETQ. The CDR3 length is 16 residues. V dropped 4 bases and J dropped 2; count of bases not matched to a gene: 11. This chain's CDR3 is CASSPTYAGGQETQYF. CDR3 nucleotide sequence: TGCGCCAGCAGCCCTACATATGCAGGGGGTCAAGAGACCCAGTACTTC. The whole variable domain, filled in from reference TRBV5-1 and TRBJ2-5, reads KAGVTQTPRYLIKTRGQQVTLSCSPISGHRSVSWYQQTPGQGLQFLFEYFSETQRNKGNFPGRFSGRQFSNSRSEMNVSTLELGDSALYLCASSPTYAGGQETQYFGPGTRLLVL.